These 9 T cell receptor beta chains were sequenced from one sample in a study of tissue T cells after allogeneic stem cell transplantation. Profiling relied on immunoSEQ multiplex PCR, and the TCRdb table lists in-frame clones only, not all of them. In the table there are 20,000 to 25,000 clones, approximately 69% of which are singletons. Input material: blood. The source is a female BALB/c mouse in good health. The strain's MHC: H2-d.

This clone turned up a few times. The gene names here belong to mouse. The missing CDR3 end, 1 residue past where the read stops, is filled in from the germline J gene. The chain uses TRBV19 and TRBJ1-4, with 8 bases aligning to TRBD1. Germline-derived CDR1 and CDR2 are FNHDT and SITEND (reference sequence). Trimming took 2 bases from V and 3 from J; bases not matched to a gene: 0. The CDR3 length is 14 residues. The part of the CDR3 DNA that was read is TGTGCCAGCAGTATGGACAGGGCCAACGAAAGATTATTT. It specifies CASSMDRANERLF. The full CDR3 protein is CASSMDRANERLFF.

This clone was recorded only once. Gene names are mouse gene names. CDR3 amino acids: CASSQDNGGLDTQYF. The part of the CDR3 DNA that was read is TGTGCCAGCAGCCAAGATAACGGGGGCCTAGACACCCAGTAC. This chain joins TRBV5 and TRBJ2-5, with D perhaps given as TRBD1 or TRBD2 (6 bases each). Read sequence stops 1 residue before the CDR3 end, and the germline J gene provides the missing end. The CDR3 totals 15 residues. Germline V gives CDR1 LGHNA, CDR2 YNLKQL (reference sequence). Between the trimmed V and J ends, which lost 0 bases and 5 bases, there was a span of 12 bases.

Of note for this clone: The listed genes are named as in mouse. Coverage ceases 1 residue before the CDR3 finishes, and the germline J gene fills in the end. The chain uses TRBV13-1 and TRBJ1-3; TRBD1 is a possible D gene (5 bases). The CDR3 covers 14 residues. Germline loops: CDR1 NSHNY, CDR2 SYGAGN. Deletions cut 0 bases from V and 2 bases from J, with 6 bases between. This chain's CDR3 is CASSDVGAGNTLYF. The covered CDR3 bases are TGTGCCAGCAGTGATGTGGGGGCTGGAAATACGCTCTAT.

As concerns this clone: These gene names are mouse names. The CDR3 sequence: CASSQGPGRNQAPLF. CDR3 bases read: TGTGCCAGCAGCCAAGGTCCGGGACGCAACCAGGCTCCGCTT. This chain links TRBV5 with TRBJ1-5, with TRBD1 as a possible D gene (5 bases). The read terminates 1 residue before the CDR3 end, so the remaining end is supplied by the germline J gene. The germline V and J ends were trimmed by 1 base and 3 bases, with 10 bases remaining between them. Germline V gene data show CDR1 as LGHNA and CDR2 as YNLKQL (reference sequence). The CDR3 extends over 15 amino acids.

Concerning this clone: Gene names are the mouse ones. The read is 1 residue too short to cover the CDR3 end, so that end is filled in from the germline J gene. The chain combines TRBV31 with TRBJ2-5; D possibly corresponds to TRBD1 (5 bases). Germline values: CDR1 GKSSPN, CDR2 SITVG. There are 11 residues in the CDR3. The V end was cut by 3 bases, the J end by 6 bases, with 7 bases between. Partial CDR3 DNA: TGTGCCTGGAGAGGGGTGGACACCCAGTAC. The encoded protein is CAWRGVDTQY. In full, the CDR3 reads CAWRGVDTQYF.

This clone was counted between two and nine times. Mouse names are used for the genes. The read is 1 residue too short to cover the CDR3 end, so that end is filled in from the germline J gene. The chain uses TRBV13-1 and TRBJ2-7; D unclear. CDR1 is NSHNY, CDR2 SYGAGN, per germline. V dropped 0 bases and J dropped 4 bases, with 5 bases sitting between them. The CDR3 spans 12 residues. The covered CDR3 bases are TGTGCCAGCAGTGATGCCAGGTATGAACAGTAC. Protein sequence: CASSDARYEQY. The CDR3 in its entirety is CASSDARYEQYF.

On this clone: The genes and germline here are from mouse. With the read ending 1 residue before the CDR3 end, the germline J gene is used to fill in that end. This chain uses TRBV1 with TRBJ2-7; 8 bases are shared with TRBD2. The CDR3 runs to 13 residues. Trimming removed 5 bases from V and 3 bases from J; junction bases left unmatched: 3. Looked up from germline, CDR1 is NSQYPW and CDR2 is LRSPGD (reference sequence). The CDR3 DNA, read in part, is TGCACCTGCAGTACGACTGGGGTCTATGAACAGTAC. Translating gives CTCSTTGVYEQY. The full CDR3 protein is CTCSTTGVYEQYF.

The table lists this clone with a few counts. The germline and genes are mouse ones. The CDR3 loop is CAWSLKQGRGGERLFF. CDR3 DNA, as far as it was read: TGTGCCTGGAGTCTTAAACAGGGAAGGGGGGGCGAAAGATTATTT. V usage is TRBV31 and J usage is TRBJ1-4; a weak D match, TRBD1 (6 bases). The DNA ends 1 residue before the CDR3 does, and the rest of the CDR3 is filled in from the germline J gene. The CDR3 contains 16 residues. Trimming took 0 bases from V and 7 from J, leaving 18 bases between them. The germline gives CDR1 GKSSPN, CDR2 SITVG.

Comment on this clone: Here the gene names and germline are mouse. The read gets to within 1 residue of the CDR3 end, and the germline J gene fills in the rest. The rearrangement joins TRBV19 to TRBJ2-5; D is tentatively TRBD1 or TRBD2 (6 bases each). Germline V gene sequence: CDR1 FNHDT, CDR2 SITEND (reference sequence). The CDR3 spans 13 residues. Trimming left V 2 bases short and J 6 bases short, with 10 bases between. The covered CDR3 bases are TGTGCCAGCAGTATTTCGGGGGCGGACACCCAGTAC. Translation gives CASSISGADTQY. The CDR3, in full, reads CASSISGADTQYF.